This TCR beta chain was sequenced for a study of PD-L1 blockade in urothelial cancer. Study information: Blood was subjected to analysis at 3 weeks (second dose) and 6 weeks following treatment start. Blood samples had a median of approximately 150,000 T cells.

The assay was immunoSEQ multiplex PCR, and TCRdb's table has in-frame clones only and misses some. Of 70,000 to 75,000 clones listed, over 80% were seen once; the top ten hold 9.2%. Time point of the sample: pretreatment peripheral blood. Patients had locally advanced or metastatic urothelial carcinoma. This clone appeared a few times. This CDR3 comprises 13 residues. V was pared by 5 bases and J by 2 bases, with 4 bases between. CDR1 is SGHAT and CDR2 is FQNNGV in the germline V gene. This TCR was recovered from a woman aged 70-85 years with urothelial cancer. This specimen was PBMCs, taken around atezolizumab (anti-PD-L1) treatment. The chain uses TRBV11-2 and TRBJ1-6; D ambiguous. The CDR3 sequence: CASSLTYNSPLHF. The CDR3 DNA sequence: TGTGCCAGCAGCCTAACCTATAATTCACCCCTCCACTTT.